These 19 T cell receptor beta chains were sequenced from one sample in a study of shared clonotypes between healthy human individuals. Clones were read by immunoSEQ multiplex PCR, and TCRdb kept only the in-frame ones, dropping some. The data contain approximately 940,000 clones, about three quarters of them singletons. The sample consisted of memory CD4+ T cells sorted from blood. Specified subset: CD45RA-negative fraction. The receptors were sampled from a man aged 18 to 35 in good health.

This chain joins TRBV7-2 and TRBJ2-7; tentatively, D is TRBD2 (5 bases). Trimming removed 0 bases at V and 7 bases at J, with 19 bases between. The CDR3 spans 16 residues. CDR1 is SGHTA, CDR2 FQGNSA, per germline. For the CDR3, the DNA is TGTGCCAGCAGCTTAGCGCCGAGCGGACCCCTAATAGAGCAGTACTTC. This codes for CASSLAPSGPLIEQYF.

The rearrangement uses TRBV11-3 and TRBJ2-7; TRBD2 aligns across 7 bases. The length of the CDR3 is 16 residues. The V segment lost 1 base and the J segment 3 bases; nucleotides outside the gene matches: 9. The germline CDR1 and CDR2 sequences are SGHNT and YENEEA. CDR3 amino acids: CASSLVGREKDYEQYF. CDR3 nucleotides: TGTGCCAGCAGCTTAGTGGGGCGGGAGAAGGACTACGAGCAGTACTTC.

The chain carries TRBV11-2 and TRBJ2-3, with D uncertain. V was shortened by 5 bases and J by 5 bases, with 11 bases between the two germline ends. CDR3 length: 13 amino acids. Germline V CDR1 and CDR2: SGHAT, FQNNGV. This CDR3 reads CASSPHFQDTQYF. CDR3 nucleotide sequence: TGTGCCAGCAGCCCCCACTTCCAAGATACGCAGTATTTT.

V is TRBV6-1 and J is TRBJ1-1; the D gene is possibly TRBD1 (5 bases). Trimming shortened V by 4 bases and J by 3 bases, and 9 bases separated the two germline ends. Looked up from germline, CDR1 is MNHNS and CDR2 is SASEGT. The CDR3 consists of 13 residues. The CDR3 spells CASSGQGYTEAFF. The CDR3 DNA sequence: TGTGCCAGCAGTGGGCAGGGATACACTGAAGCTTTCTTT.

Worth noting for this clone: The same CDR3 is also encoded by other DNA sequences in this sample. The CDR3 nucleotides read TGCGCCAGCAGCTTAGGGGGAGGAGGTAATGAAAAACTGTTTTTT. It is translated as CASSLGGGGNEKLFF. The J gene is TRBJ1-4, the V gene TRBV5-1, with D maybe TRBD1 (6 bases). Germline V gene sequence: CDR1 SGHRS, CDR2 YFSETQ. V lost 2 bases, J lost 4 bases, and 12 bases lay in between. The CDR3 extends over 15 amino acids.

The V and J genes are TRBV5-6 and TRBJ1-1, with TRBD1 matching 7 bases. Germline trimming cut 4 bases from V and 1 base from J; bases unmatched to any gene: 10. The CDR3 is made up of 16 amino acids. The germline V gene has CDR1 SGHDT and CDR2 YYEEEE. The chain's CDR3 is CASSLPGQGENTEAFF. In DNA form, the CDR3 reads TGTGCCAGCAGCCTCCCGGGGCAGGGGGAGAACACTGAAGCTTTCTTT.

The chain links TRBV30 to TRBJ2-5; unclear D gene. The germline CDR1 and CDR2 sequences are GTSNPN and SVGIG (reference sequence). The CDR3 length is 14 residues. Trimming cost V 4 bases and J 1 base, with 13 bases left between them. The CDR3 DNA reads TGTGCCTGGACCTTTAGTCCATTCCAAGAGACCCAGTACTTC. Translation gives CAWTFSPFQETQYF.

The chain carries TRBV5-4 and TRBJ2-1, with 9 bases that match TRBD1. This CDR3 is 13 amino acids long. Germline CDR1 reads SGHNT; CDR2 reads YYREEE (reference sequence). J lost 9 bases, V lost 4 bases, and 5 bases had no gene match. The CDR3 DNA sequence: TGTGCCAGCAGCCGGACAGGGGTGGCTGAGCAGTTCTTC. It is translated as CASSRTGVAEQFF. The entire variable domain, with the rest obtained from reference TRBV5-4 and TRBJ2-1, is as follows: ETGVTQSPTHLIKTRGQQVTLRCSSQSGHNTVSWYQQALGQGPQFIFQYYREEENGRGNFPPRFSGLQFPNYSSELNVNALELDDSALYLCASSRTGVAEQFFGPGTRLTVL.

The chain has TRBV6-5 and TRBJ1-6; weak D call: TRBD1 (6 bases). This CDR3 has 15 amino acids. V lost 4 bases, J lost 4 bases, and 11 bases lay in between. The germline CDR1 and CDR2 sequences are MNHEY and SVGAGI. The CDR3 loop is CASSFTDSYNSPLHF. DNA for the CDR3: TGTGCCAGCAGTTTCACGGACAGTTATAATTCACCCCTCCACTTT.

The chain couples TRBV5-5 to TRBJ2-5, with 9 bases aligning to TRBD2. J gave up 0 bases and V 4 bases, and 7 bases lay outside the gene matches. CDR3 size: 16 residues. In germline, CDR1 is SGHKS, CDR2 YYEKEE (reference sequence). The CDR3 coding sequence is TGTGCCAGCAGCCTGGGACTAGCTGGTAACCAAGAGACCCAGTACTTC. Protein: CASSLGLAGNQETQYF.

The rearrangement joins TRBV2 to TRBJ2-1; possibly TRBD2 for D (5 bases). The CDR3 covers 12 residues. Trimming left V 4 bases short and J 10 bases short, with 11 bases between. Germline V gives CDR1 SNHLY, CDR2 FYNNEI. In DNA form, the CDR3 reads TGTGCCAGCAGTGCCGACTATCCCGAGCAGTTCTTC. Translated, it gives CASSADYPEQFF.

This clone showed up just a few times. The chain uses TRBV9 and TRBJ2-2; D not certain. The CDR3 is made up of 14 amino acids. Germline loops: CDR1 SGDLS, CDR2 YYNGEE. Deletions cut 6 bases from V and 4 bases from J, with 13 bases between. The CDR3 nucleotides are TGTGCCAGCACCAAAGCAGGTGGCACCGGGGAGCTGTTTTTT. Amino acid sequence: CASTKAGGTGELFF.

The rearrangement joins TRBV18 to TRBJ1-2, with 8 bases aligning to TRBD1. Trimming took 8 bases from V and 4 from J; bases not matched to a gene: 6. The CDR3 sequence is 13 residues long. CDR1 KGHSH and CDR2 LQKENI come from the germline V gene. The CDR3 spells CASRTGNTYGYTF. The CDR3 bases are TGTGCCAGCCGGACAGGGAATACCTATGGCTACACCTTC.

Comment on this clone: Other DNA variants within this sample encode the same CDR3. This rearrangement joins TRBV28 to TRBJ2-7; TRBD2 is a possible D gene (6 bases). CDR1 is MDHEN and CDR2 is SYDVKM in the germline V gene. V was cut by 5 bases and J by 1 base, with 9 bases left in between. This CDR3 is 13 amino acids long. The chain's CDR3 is CASSRDSSYEQYF. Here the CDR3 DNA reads TGTGCCAGCAGTCGGGACTCGTCCTACGAGCAGTACTTC.

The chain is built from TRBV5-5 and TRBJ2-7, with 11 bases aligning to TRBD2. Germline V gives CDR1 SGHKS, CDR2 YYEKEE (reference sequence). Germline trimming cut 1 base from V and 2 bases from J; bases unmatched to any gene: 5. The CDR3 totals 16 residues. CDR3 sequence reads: CASSLLGTSGTYEQYF. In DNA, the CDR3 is TGTGCCAGCAGCTTGCTGGGGACTAGCGGAACCTACGAGCAGTACTTC.

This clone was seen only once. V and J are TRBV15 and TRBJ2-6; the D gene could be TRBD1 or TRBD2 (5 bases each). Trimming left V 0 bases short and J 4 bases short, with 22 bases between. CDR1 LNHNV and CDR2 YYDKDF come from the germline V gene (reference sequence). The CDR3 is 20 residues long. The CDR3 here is CATSRDKPGTAFFGANVLTF. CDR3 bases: TGTGCCACCAGCAGAGATAAGCCCGGGACGGCCTTTTTCGGGGCCAACGTCCTGACTTTC.

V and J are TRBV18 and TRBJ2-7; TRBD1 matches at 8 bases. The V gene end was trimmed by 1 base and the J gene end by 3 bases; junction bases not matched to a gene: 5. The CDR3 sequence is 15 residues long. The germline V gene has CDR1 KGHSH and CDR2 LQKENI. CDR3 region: CASSPRQQGGYEQYF. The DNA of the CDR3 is TGTGCCAGCTCACCACGGCAACAGGGGGGCTACGAGCAGTACTTC.

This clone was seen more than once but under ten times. As DNA, the CDR3 is TGCGCCAGCAGTGTCCCTCAGGCTGCTACGCAGTATTTT. It is translated as CASSVPQAATQYF. V usage is TRBV10-1 and J usage is TRBJ2-3, with D uncertain. V was shortened by 4 bases and J by 8 bases, with 13 bases between the two germline ends. CDR3 length: 13 amino acids. The germline gives CDR1 WNHNN, CDR2 SYGVQD (reference sequence).

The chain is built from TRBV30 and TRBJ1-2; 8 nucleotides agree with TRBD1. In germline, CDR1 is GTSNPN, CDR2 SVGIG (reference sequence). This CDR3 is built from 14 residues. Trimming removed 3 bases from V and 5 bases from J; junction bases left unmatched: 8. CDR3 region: CAWRMTGANYGYTF. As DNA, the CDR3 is TGTGCCTGGAGAATGACAGGGGCCAATTATGGCTACACCTTC.